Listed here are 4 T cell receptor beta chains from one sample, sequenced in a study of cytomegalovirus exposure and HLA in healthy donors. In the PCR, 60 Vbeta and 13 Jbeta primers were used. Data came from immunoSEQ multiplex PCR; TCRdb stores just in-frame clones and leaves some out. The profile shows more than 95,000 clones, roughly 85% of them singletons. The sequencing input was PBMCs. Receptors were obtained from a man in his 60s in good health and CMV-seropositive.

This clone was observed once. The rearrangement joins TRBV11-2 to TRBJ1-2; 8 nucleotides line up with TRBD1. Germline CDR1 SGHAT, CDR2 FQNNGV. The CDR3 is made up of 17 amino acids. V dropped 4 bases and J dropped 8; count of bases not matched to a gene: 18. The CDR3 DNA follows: TGTGCCAGCAGCTCCCCCTTTAGGGCCAGGGGGCGCAAGGGCTACACCTTC. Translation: CASSSPFRARGRKGYTF.

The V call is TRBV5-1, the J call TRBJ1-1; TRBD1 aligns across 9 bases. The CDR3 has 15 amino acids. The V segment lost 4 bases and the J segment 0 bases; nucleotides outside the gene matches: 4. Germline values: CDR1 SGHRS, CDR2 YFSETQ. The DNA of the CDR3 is TGCGCCAGCAGCCCATGGACAGGGGTGAACACTGAAGCTTTCTTT. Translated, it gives CASSPWTGVNTEAFF.

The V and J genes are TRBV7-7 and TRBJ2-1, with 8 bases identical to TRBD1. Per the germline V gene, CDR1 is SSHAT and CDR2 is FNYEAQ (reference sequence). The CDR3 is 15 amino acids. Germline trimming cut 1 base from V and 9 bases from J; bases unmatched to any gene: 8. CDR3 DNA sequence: TGTGCCAGCAGCTTAGGTCCAGGGGGCTTGAGTGAGCAGTTCTTC. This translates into CASSLGPGGLSEQFF.

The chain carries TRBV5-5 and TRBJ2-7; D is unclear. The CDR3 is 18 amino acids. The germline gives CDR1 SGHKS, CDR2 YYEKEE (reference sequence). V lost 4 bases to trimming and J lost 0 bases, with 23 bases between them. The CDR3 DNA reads TGTGCCAGCAGCCAAGAAGGCCGAAGCGCCGTCGACTCCTACGAGCAGTACTTC. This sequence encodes CASSQEGRSAVDSYEQYF.